This TCR beta chain was obtained from a study of Graves' ophthalmopathy and Graves' hyperthyroidism. Findings and limits, study-wide: The majority of expanded thyroid clonotypes above 0.001 frequency also occurred in blood.

The CDR3 runs 15 residues. Germline lookup yields CDR1 DFQATT and CDR2 SNEGSKA (reference sequence). J was trimmed by 4 bases and V by 5 bases; bases with no gene match: 13. RNA transcripts yielded amplified TCR beta CDR3 regions. A first-round RT-PCR used HTBI primers, followed by a second-round multiplex PCR. TCRdb ran MiXCR on the multiplex PCR reads and lists one entry per CDR3 protein. The sample contains under 800,000 distinct CDR3 sequences, 20% to 25% of which appear only once. Pregnant or lactating patients and those with other autoimmune diseases or uncontrolled infections were excluded. Diagnosis relied on clinical symptoms, serum thyroxine, TRAb, thyroid ultrasound and orbital computed tomography. This clonotype occurred many times. Its antigen remains unknown.

The clonotype originates from a woman aged 18-29 years with stable Graves' hyperthyroidism. Some clones in this sample may be carry-over from other donors' samples. Material: peripheral blood. The rearrangement links TRBV20-1 to TRBJ1-2; 7 bases align to TRBD1. CDR3 region: CSAGGDSHLLYGYTF. DNA for the CDR3: TGCAGTGCTGGGGGGGACAGCCACCTTCTCTATGGCTACACCTTC.